Presented here are 2 T cell receptor beta chains from one specimen sequenced in a study of T cell changes during pregnancy in multiple sclerosis. Sequencing was performed with immunoSEQ multiplex PCR; in TCRdb, only in-frame clones are kept and a portion is missing. The profile covers under 120,000 clones, with roughly nine tenths appearing a single time and about 3% taken by the ten largest. Here the sequenced sample was peripheral blood, taken after pregnancy. All receptors derive from a female donor with multiple sclerosis, enrolled in a pregnancy study.

The V and J genes are TRBV6-5 and TRBJ1-5, with TRBD1 matching over 7 bases. Germline V gives CDR1 MNHEY, CDR2 SVGAGI. V lost 5 bases to trimming and J lost 5 bases; unmatched junction nucleotides: 6. The CDR3 covers 14 residues. Written as DNA, the CDR3 is TGTGCCAGCAGTAGACAGGGAGATTATCAGCCCCAGCATTTT. Translating gives CASSRQGDYQPQHF.

The CDR3 loop reads CASSASSGDVTDTQYF. CDR3 DNA: TGTGCCAGCAGCGCCTCTAGCGGGGACGTCACAGATACGCAGTATTTT. The V call is TRBV9, the J call TRBJ2-3, with 9 positions matching TRBD2. The CDR3 runs 16 residues. CDR1 is SGDLS and CDR2 is YYNGEE in the germline V gene. The trim removed 3 bases at V and 2 bases at J, leaving 7 bases unmatched.